A single sample is the source of the 28 T cell receptor beta chains below, sequenced in a study of beta chain features in type 1 diabetes. Findings and caveats of the study: Type 1 diabetes patients had TCRB CDR3s that were shorter (moderately but significantly so) in all four CD4+ subsets.

Their target antigens are unknown. The whole isolated RNA underwent reverse transcription, so sequencing captured expressed TCRB transcripts. Sequencing was performed with immunoSEQ multiplex PCR; in TCRdb, only in-frame clones are kept and a portion is missing. The sample shows fewer than 400,000 clones, 9.3% of them seen only once. The sequenced sample was central memory CD4+ T cells from blood. Every receptor here comes from a man between 25 and 39 years old with type 1 diabetes.

This clone was seen repeatedly, ten times or more. This rearrangement joins TRBV7-2 to TRBJ2-1; D gene uncertain. Trimming pared 5 bases from V and 7 bases from J, leaving 9 bases between. Germline V gives CDR1 SGHTA, CDR2 FQGNSA. The CDR3 has 12 residues. In nucleotides, the CDR3 is TGTGCCAGCAGCCGTATAAAAAATGAGCAGTTCTTC. Translation gives CASSRIKNEQFF.

The genes are TRBV21-1 and TRBJ2-3; TRBD2 is the table's D call, not checked against the DNA. TRBV21-1 is an annotated pseudogene. CDR3 length: 13 residues. The CDR3 DNA follows: TGTGCCAACCTAGCGGGGGAGGCAGATACGCAGTATTTT. Translation gives CANLAGEADTQYF.

The rearrangement uses TRBV9 and TRBJ2-2, with D possibly TRBD2 on 5 matching bases. Germline V gives CDR1 SGDLS, CDR2 YYNGEE. The CDR3 runs 14 residues. V was clipped by 2 bases and J by 6 bases, with 11 bases between them. The CDR3 nucleotides read TGTGCCAGCAGCGTGACCCGGGGTCCCGGGGAGCTGTTTTTT. This encodes CASSVTRGPGELFF.

The chain uses TRBV28 and TRBJ2-1; a possible D gene is TRBD1 (5 bases). Trimming shortened V by 8 bases and J by 5 bases, and 13 bases separated the two germline ends. The length of the CDR3 is 13 residues. Germline CDR1 MDHEN, CDR2 SYDVKM. The CDR3 protein is CASAQARDNEQFF. The CDR3 DNA reads as TGTGCCAGCGCCCAAGCCAGGGACAATGAGCAGTTCTTC. The complete variable domain, with remaining parts taken from reference TRBV28 and TRBJ2-1, reads DVKVTQSSRYLVKRTGEKVFLECVQDMDHENMFWYRQDPGLGLRLIYFSYDVKMKEKGDIPEGYSVSREKKERFSLILESASTNQTSMYLCASAQARDNEQFFGPGTRLTVL.

The V call is TRBV27, the J call TRBJ1-2; D unresolved. CDR1 and CDR2 from the germline V gene are MNHEY and SMNVEV (reference sequence). The CDR3 is 14 residues long. V lost 0 bases, J lost 2 bases, and 7 bases lay in between. CDR3 DNA sequence: TGTGCCAGCAGTTTATCCGGTCGGAACTATGGCTACACCTTC. It specifies CASSLSGRNYGYTF.

Only a few counts were recorded for this clone. This sequence joins TRBV5-4 and TRBJ2-2; perhaps TRBD1 as D (6 bases). Between the trimmed V and J ends, which lost 6 bases and 6 bases, there was a span of 21 bases. The CDR3 sequence is 16 residues long. Germline lookup yields CDR1 SGHNT and CDR2 YYREEE (reference sequence). The CDR3 nucleotides are TGTGCCAGCACCCATCGGACAGAGGTGGTAGCCGGGGAGCTGTTTTTT. Residues: CASTHRTEVVAGELFF.

This clone was detected only a few times. The chain carries TRBV4-2 and TRBJ2-1; 11 nucleotides agree with TRBD2. The CDR3 extends over 20 amino acids. CDR1 and CDR2 from the germline V gene are LGHNA and YNFKEQ. Germline trimming cut 0 bases from V and 0 bases from J; bases unmatched to any gene: 10. The CDR3 is CASSQDPLAGGSSSYNEQFF. CDR3 nucleotide sequence: TGTGCCAGCAGCCAAGACCCGCTAGCGGGGGGTTCTAGCTCCTACAATGAGCAGTTCTTC.

The chain carries TRBV11-2 and TRBJ1-5, with TRBD1 matching over 9 bases. This CDR3 contains 18 residues. The germline gives CDR1 SGHAT, CDR2 FQNNGV. Trimming removed 5 bases from V and 4 bases from J; junction bases left unmatched: 15. As DNA, the CDR3 is TGTGCCAGCAGCCCTAGGTTAACAGGGGGCAACTTAAATCAGCCCCAGCATTTT. Its protein is CASSPRLTGGNLNQPQHF.

This sequence joins TRBV10-3 and TRBJ2-1; TRBD2 agrees at 11 bases. Germline loops: CDR1 ENHRY, CDR2 SYGVKD. The V and J ends lost 3 bases and 9 bases, in that order; junction bases with no gene match: 10. The CDR3 has 16 residues. The CDR3 DNA sequence: TGTGCCATCAGTGACCCGGCTAGCGGGGGGAATGGTGAGCAGTTCTTC. Translation: CAISDPASGGNGEQFF.

This clone was observed a handful of times. CDR3 residues: CASSTGLAGGQTQYF. The DNA for the CDR3 is TGTGCCAGCAGCACCGGACTAGCGGGGGGGCAGACCCAGTACTTC. This chain uses TRBV9 with TRBJ2-5, with 15 bases identical to TRBD2. V gave up 4 bases and J gave up 6 bases; unmatched junction bases: 4. CDR3 length: 15 amino acids. Germline lookup yields CDR1 SGDLS and CDR2 YYNGEE. Full variable domain (remainder filled in from reference TRBV9 and TRBJ2-5): DSGVTQTPKHLITATGQRVTLRCSPRSGDLSVYWYQQSLDQGLQFLIQYYNGEERAKGNILERFSAQQFPDLHSELNLSSLELGDSALYFCASSTGLAGGQTQYFGPGTRLLVL.

V gene TRBV6-5 combines with J gene TRBJ1-2; 8 positions agree with TRBD1. Germline loops: CDR1 MNHEY, CDR2 SVGAGI. The ends lost 2 bases at V and 8 bases at J; junction bases unmatched: 13. The CDR3 has 16 amino acids. CDR3 protein: CASSYGLGQGAAGYTF. CDR3 in DNA: TGTGCCAGCAGTTACGGCCTGGGGCAGGGGGCAGCGGGCTACACCTTC.

This clone was seen more than once but under ten times. The chain joins TRBV5-1 to TRBJ2-5; TRBD2 might be the D (6 bases). This CDR3 is built from 14 residues. Trimming left V 0 bases short and J 3 bases short, with 9 bases between. Germline V lookup: CDR1 SGHRS, CDR2 YFSETQ. The CDR3 reads CASSLVGGEETQYF. CDR3 sequence (DNA): TGCGCCAGCAGCTTGGTGGGGGGAGAAGAGACCCAGTACTTC.

This chain joins TRBV10-3 and TRBJ2-3, with 7 bases fitting TRBD2. CDR1 ENHRY and CDR2 SYGVKD come from the germline V gene. The CDR3 runs to 15 residues. V gave up 6 bases and J gave up 0 bases; unmatched junction bases: 6. CDR3 region: CAIRQPSGSTDTQYF. The CDR3 DNA sequence: TGTGCCATCAGACAGCCTAGCGGAAGCACAGATACGCAGTATTTT.

In its sample, this clone was seen a few times. CDR3 sequence reads: CASSVRLLTDTQYF. CDR3 coding DNA: TGTGCCAGCAGCGTCCGACTTCTGACAGATACGCAGTATTTT. V and J are TRBV9 and TRBJ2-3, with D unclear. The CDR3 is 14 residues long. CDR1 SGDLS and CDR2 YYNGEE come from the germline V gene. V lost 2 bases and J 3 bases, leaving 10 bases between the germline ends.

This chain connects TRBV5-1 to TRBJ2-1; D not certain. V was shortened by 0 bases and J by 0 bases, with 10 bases between the two germline ends. Germline V gives CDR1 SGHRS, CDR2 YFSETQ. This CDR3 comprises 16 residues. Here the CDR3 DNA reads TGCGCCAGCAGCTTGGCCGGCAGTAGCTCCTACAATGAGCAGTTCTTC. Amino acid sequence: CASSLAGSSSYNEQFF.

The chain is built from TRBV5-4 and TRBJ2-1; D not resolved. The CDR3 loop spans 13 amino acids. Trimming cost V 4 bases and J 10 bases, with 15 bases left between them. Germline CDR1 is SGHNT and CDR2 is YYREEE (reference sequence). The CDR3 coding sequence is TGTGCCAGCAGCCTGGGCATTTCGGCCGAGCAGTTCTTC. Its translation: CASSLGISAEQFF.

The rearrangement uses TRBV5-1 and TRBJ2-5; a weak D match, TRBD2 (7 bases). The CDR3 extends over 17 amino acids. The V and J ends lost 4 bases and 2 bases respectively, with 21 bases between them. CDR1 is SGHRS, CDR2 YFSETQ, per germline. CDR3 nucleotide sequence: TGCGCCAGCAGCGTGGGTTTGCGGGGGCCGGCGCAAGAGACCCAGTACTTC. This sequence encodes CASSVGLRGPAQETQYF.

The chain is built from TRBV7-2 and TRBJ2-7; possible D gene TRBD1, 5 bases. The CDR3 covers 15 residues. Germline V gene lookup returns CDR1 SGHTA and CDR2 FQGNSA. V lost 1 base to trimming and J lost 4 bases, with 14 bases between them. The CDR3 sequence: CASSLDGGRVYEQYF. The CDR3 DNA is TGTGCCAGCAGCTTAGATGGTGGCAGGGTATACGAGCAGTACTTC.

This chain connects TRBV27 to TRBJ2-5, with D hard to call. This CDR3 is built from 13 residues. V lost 5 bases and J 4 bases, leaving 11 bases between the germline ends. Germline V gene lookup returns CDR1 MNHEY and CDR2 SMNVEV (reference sequence). The CDR3 here is CASSHRTGETQYF. The CDR3, as DNA: TGTGCCAGCAGTCACAGAACGGGAGAGACCCAGTACTTC.

This clone has a handful of counts. The rearrangement uses TRBV7-2 and TRBJ2-1, with unresolved D. V was trimmed by 5 bases and J by 6 bases, leaving 11 bases between them. The CDR3 consists of 13 residues. Germline loops: CDR1 SGHTA, CDR2 FQGNSA. CDR3 residues: CASSARRANEQFF. Here the CDR3 DNA reads TGTGCCAGCAGCGCCCGAAGGGCCAATGAGCAGTTCTTC.

This clone was seen more than once but under ten times. The chain recombines TRBV5-1 with TRBJ2-7; D unclear. Trimming pared 0 bases from V and 0 bases from J, leaving 7 bases between. This CDR3 contains 14 residues. Germline CDR1 reads SGHRS; CDR2 reads YFSETQ. The CDR3 is CASSLAGNSYEQYF. The DNA for the CDR3 is TGCGCCAGCAGCTTGGCCGGCAACTCCTACGAGCAGTACTTC.

This clone has a count of ten or more. The chain has TRBV9 and TRBJ1-2; 9 nucleotides align to TRBD1. The trim removed 4 bases at V and 8 bases at J, leaving 6 bases unmatched. This CDR3 has 13 residues. CDR1 and CDR2 from the germline V gene are SGDLS and YYNGEE. The CDR3 protein is CASSRDRDGGYTF. DNA of the CDR3: TGTGCCAGCAGCCGGGACAGGGATGGCGGCTACACCTTC.

This clone was seen a few times. The gene calls are TRBV18 and TRBJ2-1, with D possibly matching TRBD1 (5 bases). The CDR3 loop spans 15 amino acids. Trimming pared 2 bases from V and 7 bases from J, leaving 15 bases between. CDR1 KGHSH and CDR2 LQKENI come from the germline V gene. The CDR3 region has the DNA TGTGCCAGCTCACCAGTTCAGGGTGGGCATAATGAGCAGTTCTTC. It translates to CASSPVQGGHNEQFF.

J is TRBJ2-3 and V is TRBV5-6; 12 nucleotides match TRBD2. CDR3 length: 17 residues. V gave up 0 bases and J gave up 5 bases; unmatched junction bases: 7. The V gene's germline CDR1 is SGHDT and CDR2 YYEEEE. The CDR3 reads CASSLAITSGGKDTQYF. The CDR3 DNA reads as TGTGCCAGCAGCTTGGCCATCACTAGCGGGGGGAAAGATACGCAGTATTTT.

This clone was detected only a few times. J is TRBJ2-6 and V is TRBV5-1; D is ambiguous. There are 14 residues in the CDR3. The germline V gene encodes CDR1 SGHRS and CDR2 YFSETQ. V lost 6 bases, J lost 1 base, and 8 bases lay in between. The CDR3 reads CASNPGSGANVLTF. The CDR3 DNA sequence: TGCGCCAGCAATCCAGGATCTGGGGCCAACGTCCTGACTTTC.

CDR3 loop: CASSYRDNTEAFF. DNA for the CDR3: TGTGCCAGTAGCTACAGGGATAACACTGAAGCTTTCTTT. V is TRBV19 and J is TRBJ1-1; maybe TRBD1 (6 bases). The CDR3 contains 13 residues. Per the germline V gene, CDR1 is LNHDA and CDR2 is SQIVND (reference sequence). Trimming removed 6 bases at V and 2 bases at J, with 10 bases between.

V and J are TRBV5-1 and TRBJ2-3, with D perhaps TRBD1 (6 bases). V was trimmed by 4 bases and J by 6 bases, leaving 15 bases between them. The CDR3 runs to 14 residues. The germline CDR1 and CDR2 sequences are SGHRS and YFSETQ. The CDR3 loop is CASSDPQGSDTQYF. Written as DNA, the CDR3 is TGCGCCAGCAGCGACCCACAGGGATCCGATACGCAGTATTTT.

V gene TRBV10-1 combines with J gene TRBJ2-3, with 8 bases lining up with TRBD1. The trim removed 8 bases at V and 2 bases at J, leaving 3 bases unmatched. CDR3 length: 13 residues. Germline V gives CDR1 WNHNN, CDR2 SYGVQD (reference sequence). Written as DNA, the CDR3 is TGCGCCAGCGGACAGGGAATCACAGATACGCAGTATTTT. Translating it yields CASGQGITDTQYF.